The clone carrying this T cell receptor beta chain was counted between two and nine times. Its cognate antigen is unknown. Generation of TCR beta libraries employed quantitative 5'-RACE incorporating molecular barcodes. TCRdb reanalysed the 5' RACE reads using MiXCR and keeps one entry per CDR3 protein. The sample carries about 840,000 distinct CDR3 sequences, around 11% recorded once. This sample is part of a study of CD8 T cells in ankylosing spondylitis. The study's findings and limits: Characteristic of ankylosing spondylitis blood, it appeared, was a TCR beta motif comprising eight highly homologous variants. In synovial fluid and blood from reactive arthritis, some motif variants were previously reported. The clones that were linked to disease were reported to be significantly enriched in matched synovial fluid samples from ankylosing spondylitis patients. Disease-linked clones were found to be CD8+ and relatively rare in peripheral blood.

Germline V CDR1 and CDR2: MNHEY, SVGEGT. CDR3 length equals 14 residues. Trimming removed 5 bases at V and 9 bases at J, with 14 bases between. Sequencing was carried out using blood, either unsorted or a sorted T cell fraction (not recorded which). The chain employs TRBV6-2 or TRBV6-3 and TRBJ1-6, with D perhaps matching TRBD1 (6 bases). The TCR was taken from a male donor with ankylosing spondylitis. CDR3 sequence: CASSKLQGTSPLHF. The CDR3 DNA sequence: TGTGCCAGCAGTAAACTACAGGGTACTTCACCCCTCCACTTT.